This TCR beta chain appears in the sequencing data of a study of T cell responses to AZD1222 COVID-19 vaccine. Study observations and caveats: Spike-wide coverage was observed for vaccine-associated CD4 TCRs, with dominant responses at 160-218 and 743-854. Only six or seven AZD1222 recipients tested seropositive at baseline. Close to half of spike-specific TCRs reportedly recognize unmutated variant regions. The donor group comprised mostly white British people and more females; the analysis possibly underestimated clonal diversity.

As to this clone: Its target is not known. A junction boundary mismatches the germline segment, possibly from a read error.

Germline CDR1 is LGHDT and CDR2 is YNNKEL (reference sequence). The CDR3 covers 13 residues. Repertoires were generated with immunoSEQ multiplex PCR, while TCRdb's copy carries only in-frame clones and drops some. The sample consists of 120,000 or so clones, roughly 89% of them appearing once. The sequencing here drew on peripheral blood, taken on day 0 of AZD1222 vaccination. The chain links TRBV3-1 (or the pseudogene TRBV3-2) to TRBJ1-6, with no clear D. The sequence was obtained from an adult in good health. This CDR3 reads CASSQDLRSHLLF. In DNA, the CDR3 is TGTGCCAGCAGCCAAGATTTAAGGAGTCACCTTCTCTTT.